This T cell receptor beta chain was recovered during a study of shared clonotypes between healthy human individuals. General study results and limits: Relative to clonotypes present in all four donors, those not shared had lower generation probabilities. Among the subsets, naive ones generally showed larger estimated richness than memory ones.

This CDR3 spans 15 amino acids. Trimming took off 4 bases at V and 2 bases at J, with 13 bases between the two ends. CDR1 ENHRY and CDR2 SYGVKD come from the germline V gene. Partitioning of CD4+ cells yielded a CD45RA+ naive subset and a CD45RA-negative memory subset. In the case of this clone: Its antigen is unidentified.

In the study's own analysis: Filtering of immunoSEQ junctional sequences could not match full-length read filtering. TCRdb keeps only in-frame clones here, not all; method: immunoSEQ multiplex PCR. For V, J and clone size, that table is used; D and trimming come from the DNA. The data hold about 2.3 million clones, with approximately 95% observed a single time. The chain links TRBV10-3 to TRBJ2-3; D may be TRBD2 (5 bases). The specimen was naive CD4+ T cells from PBMCs. The subset: CD45RA+ positively selected. This sequence was found in a man between 18 and 29 years old in good health. Some clones in this sample may be carry-over from other donors' samples. The CDR3 DNA reads as TGTGCCATCAGTGCCGGGCTAGCAGTCACAGATACGCAGTATTTT. Its protein product is CAISAGLAVTDTQYF.